This TCR beta chain is drawn from a study of blood T cell repertoires in COVID-19. Across the study: T cells, B-cell-depleted T cells, or PBMCs provided the cDNA or gDNA that served as material.

Libraries were prepared by immunoSEQ multiplex PCR; TCRdb keeps only in-frame clonotypes and omits some of them. Seen here are about 200,000 clones, 94% observed once, and the top ten hold 0.6% to 0.9%. V lost 4 bases and J 1 base, leaving 12 bases between the germline ends. The CDR3 is made up of 15 amino acids. Germline CDR1 is SGHRS and CDR2 is YFSETQ. The chain couples TRBV5-1 to TRBJ1-3; D is perhaps TRBD1 (5 bases). This TCR came from a man in his thirties or forties with COVID-19, enrolled during active disease. The sample consisted of peripheral blood. As DNA, the CDR3 is TGCGCCAGCAGCGGAGGGGAAATATCTGGAAACACCATATATTTT. It is translated as CASSGGEISGNTIYF.